This T cell receptor beta chain derives from a study of T cell clonotyping in hematopoietic cell transplantation. Overall study: Recipients' pretransplant samples followed cytoreduction.

Time point reported: recipient sample about 28 days before transplant, after cytoreduction. Here immunoSEQ multiplex PCR was the method, and the copy in TCRdb shows in-frame clones only, minus some. The sample contains about 76,000 clones, almost 97% of which appear only once. V shed 5 bases, J shed 4 bases, and the junction held 4 bases outside the gene matches. CDR3 length: 13 amino acids. Looked up from germline, CDR1 is GTSNPN and CDR2 is SVGIG (reference sequence). The clonotype was recovered from a woman between 45 and 60 years old with acute myeloid leukemia. Some clones in this sample may be carry-over from other donors' samples. The V and J genes are TRBV30 and TRBJ2-7; 11 nucleotides match TRBD2. The specimen comprised peripheral blood mononuclear cells, sampled before stem cell transplant. CDR3 residues: CAWVLAGAYEQYF. The CDR3 bases are TGTGCCTGGGTACTAGCGGGAGCTTACGAGCAGTACTTC.